This is a list of T cell receptor beta chains from one sample in a study of HIV-infected patients and healthy controls. TCRdb re-derived calls from the 5' RACE reads in MiXCR, one entry per CDR3 protein. The data hold thousands of distinct CDR3 sequences, with about 9.6% observed a single time. Sequences were derived from blood, sampled during antiretroviral therapy. The origin of the receptors is an adult with HIV infection. The conserved cysteine and the conserved F or W are not part of the CDR3 here. D genes are given only for firm matches.

d_call j_call v_call cdr3_aa
. TRBJ1-1 TRBV20-1 SASAQGLDAF
. TRBJ1-1 TRBV12-3/TRBV12-4 ASSRPTGGAF
. TRBJ1-1 TRBV6-2/TRBV6-3 ASSWGRRNTEAF
. TRBJ1-4 TRBV18 ASSPAAEVNEKLF
. TRBJ1-2 TRBV6-1 ASSEGGVGYT
TRBD1 TRBJ2-1 TRBV29-1 SVETGNNEQF
. TRBJ2-7 TRBV27 ASSLTTNSYEQY
. TRBJ1-5 TRBV7-2 ASSLLNQPQH
. TRBJ1-1 TRBV7-3 ASSPTSNTEAF
. TRBJ2-1 TRBV20-1 SASREGPRTDYNEQF
. TRBJ1-5 TRBV6-2/TRBV6-3 ASSMGQLTTVGFVGSNQPQH
. TRBJ2-5 TRBV11-2 ASSPGSRVGETQY
. TRBJ2-1 TRBV19 ASIQTGDPSNEQF
. TRBJ1-5 TRBV2 ASSEARVDQPQH
. TRBJ1-4 TRBV28 ASSPEEGEKLF
. TRBJ2-2 TRBV28 ATRDINTGELF
. TRBJ2-7 TRBV12-5 ASGLVGAGPTYEQY
TRBD1 TRBJ1-4 TRBV7-9 ASSFSTGGEKLF
. TRBJ1-2 TRBV28 ASSYAPNYGYT
. TRBJ1-1 TRBV4-3 ASSQDWGRWGKVNTEAF
TRBD2 TRBJ2-1 TRBV3-1 ASSPMTSGQNEQF
. TRBJ1-5 TRBV5-1 ASSPGAGQFQPQH
. TRBJ2-2 TRBV7-3 ASSLEWADLNTGELF
TRBD2 TRBJ2-3 TRBV2 ASRKLAGGTDTQY
. TRBJ1-5 TRBV6-2/TRBV6-3 ASSYSSGGNQPQH
. TRBJ2-7 TRBV7-6 ASSLAQGYEQY
. TRBJ1-6 TRBV7-2 ASSPAWEGGLGNSPLH
. TRBJ1-5 TRBV20-1 SARAGVRQINQPQH
TRBD2 TRBJ2-3 TRBV5-1 ASSPGLAGALLTDTQY
. TRBJ1-2 TRBV3-1 ASSPLSGDPWSGYT
. TRBJ1-1 TRBV5-1 ASSLVWNTEAF
TRBD1 TRBJ2-7 TRBV7-9 ASSLRTGQGYEQY
. TRBJ2-2 TRBV19 ASSILSNTGELF
. TRBJ2-3 TRBV5-1 ASSLQAASFTPDTQY
. TRBJ1-1 TRBV3-1 ASSIPSANTEAF
TRBD2 TRBJ2-1 TRBV4-3 ASSRSLAGTDEQF
TRBD1 TRBJ2-7 TRBV5-1 ASSLAPSGTGSYEQY
TRBD1 TRBJ1-1 TRBV10-1 ASSAIRDREMNTEAF
. TRBJ2-5 TRBV6-6 ASSYPHRETQY
. TRBJ1-6 TRBV6-5 ASSYGQYNSPLH
. TRBJ2-3 TRBV20-1 SAGRGSTDTQY
. TRBJ1-4 TRBV28 ASSKGGTNEKLF
TRBD2 TRBJ2-3 TRBV7-2 ASSLSGGTHTDTQY
. TRBJ1-1 TRBV6-2/TRBV6-3 ASRLRGSNTEAF
. TRBJ2-5 TRBV29-1 SGSFAETQY
. TRBJ1-4 TRBV4-1 ASSKFERGATNEKLF
. TRBJ2-6 TRBV7-9 ASSLGAGQRSGANVLT
TRBD1 TRBJ1-1 TRBV28 ASSSPGQGSTEAF
. TRBJ2-4 TRBV6-5 ASSYLRTLAKNIQY
. TRBJ1-1 TRBV29-1 SVAPTTGLMNTEAF
. TRBJ2-1 TRBV15 ATSRDLGHRGGWNEQF
. TRBJ1-6 TRBV20-1 SAIDRWTLH
TRBD2 TRBJ2-5 TRBV25-1 ASSDLLASGGQETQY